This T cell receptor beta chain appears in the sequencing data of a study of blood T cell repertoires in COVID-19. Trimming pared 2 bases from V and 3 bases from J, leaving 7 bases between. Looked up from germline, CDR1 is MRHNA and CDR2 is SNTAGT. CDR3 size: 13 residues. Per the original methods: Reference gene primer amplification yielded estimated nucleated cell counts. TCRdb's copy holds only in-frame clones and misses some; the assay was immunoSEQ multiplex PCR. V and J calls and clone size are as listed in that table; D and trimming were resolved from the DNA. This table has some 150,000 clones, 80% appearing once.

Sequenced sample: peripheral blood. The TCR originated in a woman aged 45-59 years with acute or convalescent COVID-19. The rearrangement uses TRBV6-4 and TRBJ1-2, with D hard to call. CDR3 DNA sequence: TGTGCCAGCAGTGACGACGGAGACTATGGCTACACCTTC. This encodes CASSDDGDYGYTF.